The TCR beta chain described here comes from a study of T cells in Graves' hyperthyroidism and ophthalmopathy. On the study more broadly: Peripheral blood was obtained at initial diagnosis, preceding any treatment. Overall study results and limits: In simple terms, a model built on 13 V-J features told ophthalmopathy apart from stable hyperthyroidism. Most thyroid clonotypes with frequency above 0.001 were detected in blood.

Concerning this clonotype: What it recognizes is unknown.

Thyroid ultrasound, orbital computed tomography, clinical symptoms, and serum thyroxine and TRAb underpinned diagnoses. V trimming: 5 bases; J trimming: 6 bases; junction bases outside the gene matches: 7. The CDR3 extends over 14 amino acids. CDR1 and CDR2 from the germline V gene are SGHTA and FQGNSA. Using RNA transcripts as the source, TCR beta CDR3 regions were amplified. The HTBI primer set was used in a first-round RT-PCR of the TCR CDR3. TCRdb reprocessed the multiplex PCR reads via MiXCR and lists one record per CDR3 protein. The table has some 570,000 distinct CDR3 sequences, more than 15% seen once.

Sequencing input: blood. The source of this sequence is a woman aged 18-35 years with Graves' ophthalmopathy. The J gene is TRBJ2-1, the V gene TRBV7-2, with TRBD1 identical over 7 bases. The CDR3 here is CASSARQGGNEQFF. Written as DNA, the CDR3 is TGTGCCAGCAGCGCAAGACAGGGTGGCAATGAGCAGTTCTTC.